The entry below describes one TCR beta chain. Assay used: immunoSEQ multiplex PCR; TCRdb lists only in-frame clones, some missing. The table includes 110,000 or so clones, around nine tenths detected once. CDR1 is SGHVS, CDR2 FQNEAQ, per germline. The CDR3 is 16 amino acids. V lost 6 bases and J 0 bases, leaving 15 bases between the germline ends. The data derive from a study of cytomegalovirus exposure and HLA in healthy donors. The source of this sequence is a woman younger than 30 in good health and CMV-seronegative. Input material: PBMCs. The V gene is TRBV7-8, the J gene TRBJ2-1, with TRBD1 as a possible D gene (6 bases). In DNA form, the CDR3 reads TGTGCCAGCAGTCCCAACAGGGTCGGCTCCTACAATGAGCAGTTCTTC. This sequence encodes CASSPNRVGSYNEQFF.